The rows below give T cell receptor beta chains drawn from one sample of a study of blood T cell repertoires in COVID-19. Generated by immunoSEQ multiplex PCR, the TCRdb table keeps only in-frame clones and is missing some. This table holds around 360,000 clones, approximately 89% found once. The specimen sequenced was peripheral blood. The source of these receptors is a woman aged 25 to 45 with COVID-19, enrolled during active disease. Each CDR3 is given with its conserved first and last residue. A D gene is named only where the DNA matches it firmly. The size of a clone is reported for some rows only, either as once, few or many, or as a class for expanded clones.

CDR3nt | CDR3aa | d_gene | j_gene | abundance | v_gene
TGTGCCAGCAGTTCCGGGACTAGCGGGGGAAATGAGCAGTTCTTC | CASSSGTSGGNEQFF | TRBD2 | TRBJ2-1 | - | TRBV6-4
TGTGCCAGCAGCTCGCCAGCGGGGAGCACAGATACGCAGTATTTT | CASSSPAGSTDTQYF | TRBD2 | TRBJ2-3 | - | TRBV27
TGTGCCATCAGTGAGTCGTACAGGGGGCAGGGTCAGCCCCAGCATTTT | CAISESYRGQGQPQHF | TRBD1 | TRBJ1-5 | - | TRBV10-3
TGTGCCAGCAGTGCGGGGTACCTTGAGACCCAGTACTTC | CASSAGYLETQYF | - | TRBJ2-5 | few | TRBV25-1
TGTGCCTGGGGTTGGCAGGGCGCCTACAATGAGCAGTTCTTC | CAWGWQGAYNEQFF | - | TRBJ2-1 | - | TRBV30
TGTGCCACCAGGGCTAGCGGGACGGGGAATGAGCAGTTCTTC | CATRASGTGNEQFF | TRBD2 | TRBJ2-1 | - | TRBV10-3
TGTGCCAGCAGTGCCACAGGGTTAGGACAGTACGAGCAGTACTTC | CASSATGLGQYEQYF | - | TRBJ2-7 | - | TRBV6-6
TGTGCCAGCAGCTTAGCGCGGGGCACTGAAGCTTTCTTT | CASSLARGTEAFF | - | TRBJ1-1 | - | TRBV7-9
TGCGCCAGCAGCCAAGTGGGGGCGGGTGATACGCAGTATTTT | CASSQVGAGDTQYF | - | TRBJ2-3 | once | TRBV4-1
TGTGCCATCAGTACAGGGGGCGCGGACACTGAAGCTTTCTTT | CAISTGGADTEAFF | TRBD1 | TRBJ1-1 | - | TRBV10-3
TGTGCCAGCTCACCACCCACCAGCGGGAGGTCCAACGAGCAGTACTTC | CASSPPTSGRSNEQYF | TRBD2 | TRBJ2-7 | - | TRBV18
TGTGCCATCAGTGACCGGCTAGGGGAAAACATTCAGTACTTC | CAISDRLGENIQYF | - | TRBJ2-4 | - | TRBV10-3
TGTGCCAGTAAGGTTCGCGGCGGAACAGAGACCCAGTACTTC | CASKVRGGTETQYF | - | TRBJ2-5 | - | TRBV19
TGCAGCGTCGGAACCCAGGGTCCCATTAGCACAGATACGCAGTATTTT | CSVGTQGPISTDTQYF | - | TRBJ2-3 | once | TRBV29-1
TGTGCCAGCACTACCGACAGGGGTGACAATCAGCCCCAGCATTTT | CASTTDRGDNQPQHF | TRBD1 | TRBJ1-5 | - | TRBV6-5
TGTGCCAGCACCTCCGGGGGGGGCCGATCAGGCGAGCAGTTCTTC | CASTSGGGRSGEQFF | TRBD2 | TRBJ2-1 | - | TRBV28
TGTGCCAGTAAAGTCGAAGAGGCCTCAGCGGCCCAGTACTTC | CASKVEEASAAQYF | - | TRBJ2-5 | - | TRBV19
TGTGCCAGCAGCCCACGCGCCGGGGGCACAGATACGCAGTATTTT | CASSPRAGGTDTQYF | - | TRBJ2-3 | - | TRBV7-2
TGCGCCAGCAGCCAAGTTGCACAGGGGGGGGAGACCCAGTACTTC | CASSQVAQGGETQYF | - | TRBJ2-5 | - | TRBV4-1
TGTGCCAGCAGTACCCGGGGAGGTGGGGAGACCCAGTACTTC | CASSTRGGGETQYF | - | TRBJ2-5 | - | TRBV7-6
TGCGCCAGCAGTCATGCAGGGGTTGGTGAAACTAATGAAAAACTGTTTTTT | CASSHAGVGETNEKLFF | - | TRBJ1-4 | few | TRBV4-1
TGTGCCAGCTCACCACGGGCAGGGAGGCAGCCCCAGCATTTT | CASSPRAGRQPQHF | - | TRBJ1-5 | - | TRBV18
TGTGCCAGTAGTGTTTCCAGGAACACTGAAGCTTTCTTT | CASSVSRNTEAFF | - | TRBJ1-1 | - | TRBV19
TGTGCCAGCAGACAGATCTACGAGCAGTACTTC | CASRQIYEQYF | - | TRBJ2-7 | - | TRBV6-5
TGTGCCAGCAGTTACACGGGAGGCCGAAGCTCCTACAATGAGCAGTTCTTC | CASSYTGGRSSYNEQFF | TRBD2 | TRBJ2-1 | - | TRBV6-2/TRBV6-3
TGTGCCAGCAGCGTAGAAGGAGGTCGGGGGGGTCGGTGTGGGCAGCCCCAGCATTTT | CASSVEGGRGGRCGQPQHF | - | TRBJ1-5 | once | TRBV9
TGCGCCAGCAGCCCTGACAGGGTCCTCTATGGCTACACCTTC | CASSPDRVLYGYTF | TRBD1 | TRBJ1-2 | - | TRBV5-1
TGTGCCAGCAGTGAAGTATCCCAGGACGAGCAGTACTTC | CASSEVSQDEQYF | - | TRBJ2-7 | - | TRBV6-1